These T cell receptor beta chains were read from a single sample in a study of follicular helper T cells after annual influenza vaccination. The repertoire was sequenced with immunoSEQ multiplex PCR; TCRdb's copy has only in-frame clones and lacks some. In the table there are 150 to 170 clones, over 70% of which are singletons. The material sequenced was CXCR5+ CD38+ circulating T follicular helper cells from blood, taken on the day of influenza vaccination. These receptors were taken from an adult who received the influenza vaccine. Each CDR3 is given with its conserved first and last residue. The D gene is left open where the match is weak. Expanded clones are given a class, and other clones once, few, many or no size at all.

cdr3_length d_call j_call v_call clone_size cdr3_aa cdr3_nt
14 NA TRBJ1-2 TRBV6-1 NA CASSESEEGYGYTF TGTGCCAGCAGTGAATCGGAGGAGGGCTATGGCTACACCTTC
14 NA TRBJ2-5 TRBV19 NA CASDYGQSVETQYF TGTGCCAGTGATTACGGACAGTCGGTGGAGACCCAGTACTTC
15 TRBD1 TRBJ2-7 TRBV6-1 few CASSEDGTGSDEQYF TGTGCCAGCAGTGAAGATGGGACAGGGAGCGACGAGCAGTACTTC
18 NA TRBJ2-2 TRBV7-7 NA CASSPGRTQPMNTGELFF TGTGCTAGCAGCCCGGGGAGGACCCAACCTATGAATACCGGGGAGCTGTTTTTT
15 NA TRBJ2-1 TRBV21-1 NA CASSPGTSGTYEQFF TGTGCCAGCAGCCCCGGGACTAGCGGGACCTATGAGCAGTTCTTC
17 NA TRBJ2-6 TRBV19 NA CASALPPRGRRANVLTF TGTGCCAGTGCACTACCCCCTCGGGGGCGGCGGGCCAACGTCCTGACTTTC
15 TRBD1 TRBJ2-3 TRBV5-6 NA CASSQTGQLTDTQYF TGTGCCAGCAGCCAGACGGGACAGCTCACAGATACGCAGTATTTT
15 NA TRBJ2-1 TRBV7-3 NA CASSAPGGQNNEQFF TGTGCCAGCAGCGCCCCTGGGGGGCAAAACAATGAGCAGTTCTTC
12 NA TRBJ1-2 TRBV7-2 NA CASHPQGLHHTF TGTGCCAGTCACCCCCAGGGACTTCATCACACCTTC
14 NA TRBJ2-7 TRBV10-3 NA CAISTPPQGSEQYF TGTGCCATCAGTACTCCCCCGCAGGGTAGCGAGCAGTACTTC
12 NA TRBJ2-3 TRBV7-2 NA CASSSTRDTQYF TGTGCCAGCAGCTCCACGAGAGATACGCAGTATTTT
14 TRBD1 TRBJ1-2 TRBV28 NA CATLLPGQGYGYTF TGTGCCACTCTTTTACCGGGACAGGGGTATGGCTACACCTTC
14 TRBD2 TRBJ2-7 TRBV7-8 NA CASVRLAGEVEQYF TGTGCCAGCGTACGACTAGCGGGGGAGGTCGAGCAGTACTTC
15 TRBD1 TRBJ2-6 TRBV29-1 NA CSVTGQPGGANVLTF TGCAGCGTAACGGGACAGCCTGGTGGGGCCAACGTCCTGACTTTC
18 TRBD2 TRBJ2-3 TRBV7-2 NA CASSLSSTSGASTDTQYF TGTGCCAGCAGCTTATCGTCGACTAGCGGAGCTAGCACAGATACGCAGTATTTT
16 NA TRBJ1-1 TRBV9 NA CASSVGRTFQGGSAFF TGTGCCAGCAGCGTAGGGAGGACTTTTCAGGGTGGCTCGGCTTTCTTT